Shown below are 27 T cell receptor beta chains from a single sample sequenced in a study of graft-versus-host responses after intestinal transplantation. Antigen specificity for these receptors is unknown. The assay was immunoSEQ multiplex PCR, and TCRdb's table has in-frame clones only and misses some. Among 60,000 to 75,000 clones listed, 70% to 90% were seen once. This sample comprised unstimulated CD8+ T cells sorted from spleen or lymph node cells, obtained before intestinal transplant. Receptors originate from a human donor who received an intestinal transplant.

The V gene is TRBV25-1, the J gene TRBJ1-2; 7 bases map to TRBD1. Trimming took 6 bases from V and 4 from J; bases not matched to a gene: 5. The CDR3 is 13 amino acids. CDR1 and CDR2 (germline): MGHDK, SYGVNS. The CDR3 loop reads CASSRDSVYGYTF. Written as DNA, the CDR3 is TGTGCCAGCAGCCGGGACAGCGTCTATGGCTACACCTTC.

This clone was seen just once. The chain employs TRBV28 and TRBJ2-7, with D perhaps matching TRBD2 (6 bases). The ends were cut back, 1 base at V and 3 bases at J, with 13 bases in the middle. CDR1 MDHEN and CDR2 SYDVKM come from the germline V gene. The CDR3 spans 15 residues. As DNA, the CDR3 is TGTGCCAGCAGTTTATCCGGGGCGGGGATCTACGAGCAGTACTTC. Its translation is CASSLSGAGIYEQYF. The entire variable domain, with the rest obtained from reference TRBV28 and TRBJ2-7, is as follows: DVKVTQSSRYLVKRTGEKVFLECVQDMDHENMFWYRQDPGLGLRLIYFSYDVKMKEKGDIPEGYSVSREKKERFSLILESASTNQTSMYLCASSLSGAGIYEQYFGPGTRLTVT.

The chain joins TRBV2 to TRBJ2-1; the D gene is possibly TRBD1 (6 bases). Germline V lookup: CDR1 SNHLY, CDR2 FYNNEI. V was clipped by 4 bases and J by 2 bases, with 15 bases between them. The CDR3 is 16 amino acids. CDR3 sequence: CASSVYNRVTYNEQFF. CDR3 nucleotide sequence: TGTGCCAGCAGTGTATACAACAGGGTAACCTACAATGAGCAGTTCTTC.

The chain couples TRBV2 to TRBJ2-3; weak D call: TRBD1 (6 bases). Trimming pared 6 bases from V and 0 bases from J, leaving 16 bases between. The CDR3 is 16 amino acids. Germline V gene sequence: CDR1 SNHLY, CDR2 FYNNEI. CDR3 amino acids: CASRASGATSTDTQYF. The CDR3 DNA reads as TGTGCCAGCAGAGCTTCAGGGGCTACTAGCACAGATACGCAGTATTTT.

This chain links TRBV25-1 with TRBJ2-2, with a possible D match to TRBD2 (5 bases). The germline gives CDR1 MGHDK, CDR2 SYGVNS. Trimming shortened V by 6 bases and J by 5 bases, and 7 bases separated the two germline ends. The CDR3 has 12 residues. For the CDR3, the DNA is TGTGCCAGCAGGCCGGGGACCGGGGAGCTGTTTTTT. Translation: CASRPGTGELFF.

The V gene is TRBV5-1, the J gene TRBJ1-2; D is ambiguous. V lost 3 bases, J lost 4 bases, and 13 bases lay in between. The CDR3 has 14 amino acids. Per germline, CDR1 SGHRS and CDR2 YFSETQ. CDR3 DNA: TGCGCCAGCAGCTCGGAGGACGGTCTCTATGGCTACACCTTC. Amino acid sequence: CASSSEDGLYGYTF. Variable domain in full (rest from reference TRBV5-1 and TRBJ1-2): KAGVTQTPRYLIKTRGQQVTLSCSPISGHRSVSWYQQTPGQGLQFLFEYFSETQRNKGNFPGRFSGRQFSNSRSEMNVSTLELGDSALYLCASSSEDGLYGYTFGSGTRLTVV.

The chain combines TRBV5-1 with TRBJ1-1, with D unclear. CDR1 SGHRS and CDR2 YFSETQ come from the germline V gene. The V gene lost 3 bases and the J gene lost 5 bases, with 14 bases spanning the gap. The CDR3 runs 14 residues. The CDR3 spells CASSSPVEQTEAFF. Here the CDR3 DNA reads TGCGCCAGCAGCTCACCAGTCGAACAGACTGAAGCTTTCTTT.

The V call is TRBV18, the J call TRBJ1-2, with no clear D. Germline values: CDR1 KGHSH, CDR2 LQKENI. V lost 2 bases to trimming and J lost 4 bases, with 17 bases between them. The CDR3 totals 16 residues. The CDR3 spells CASSPIRFFGSYGYTF. In DNA, the CDR3 is TGTGCCAGCTCACCAATCAGGTTTTTTGGTAGCTATGGCTACACCTTC.

The chain joins TRBV4-1 to TRBJ2-7; 9 bases fit TRBD2. Germline V CDR1 and CDR2: MGHRA, YSYEKL. This CDR3 comprises 15 residues. J was trimmed by 4 bases and V by 0 bases; bases with no gene match: 4. CDR3 region: CASSQDLAGAYEQYF. The CDR3 DNA reads TGCGCCAGCAGCCAAGACTTAGCGGGAGCTTACGAGCAGTACTTC.

This chain uses TRBV7-6 with TRBJ1-3, with D unresolved. The germline V gene encodes CDR1 SGHVS and CDR2 FNYEAQ. This CDR3 spans 13 amino acids. V dropped 5 bases and J dropped 6 bases, with 11 bases sitting between them. The CDR3 here is CASSPNTANTIYF. The CDR3 coding sequence is TGTGCCAGCAGCCCTAATACTGCAAACACCATATATTTT.

This rearrangement joins TRBV13 to TRBJ2-7; perhaps TRBD1 as D (6 bases). The CDR3 covers 16 residues. Trimming took 5 bases from V and 3 from J, leaving 20 bases between them. Germline V gene sequence: CDR1 PRHDT, CDR2 FYEKMQ (reference sequence). The CDR3 loop is CASSPRRQGWGYEQYF. The CDR3 region has the DNA TGTGCCAGCAGCCCCCGAAGGCAGGGGTGGGGCTACGAGCAGTACTTC.

The rearrangement uses TRBV14 and TRBJ1-1; 7 bases agree with TRBD1. Germline CDR1 SGHDN, CDR2 FVKESK. With V trimmed by 3 bases and J by 6 bases, 7 bases remained unmatched. This CDR3 comprises 14 residues. The CDR3 sequence is CASSHRGQIAEAFF. Written as DNA, the CDR3 is TGTGCCAGCAGCCACAGGGGACAGATCGCTGAAGCTTTCTTT. Filled out from reference TRBV14 and TRBJ1-1, the complete variable domain reads EAGVTQFPSHSVIEKGQTVTLRCDPISGHDNLYWYRRVMGKEIKFLLHFVKESKQDESGMPNNRFLAERTGGTYSTLKVQPAELEDSGVYFCASSHRGQIAEAFFGQGTRLTVV.

CDR3 region: CASSTPGQGFGGYTF. In DNA form, the CDR3 reads TGTGCCAGCAGTACCCCGGGTCAGGGTTTTGGTGGCTACACCTTC. This chain uses TRBV6-1 with TRBJ1-2; maybe TRBD1 (5 bases). Germline V lookup: CDR1 MNHNS, CDR2 SASEGT. The CDR3 has 15 residues. V lost 5 bases and J lost 7, with 20 bases in between.

This clone was observed once. This rearrangement joins TRBV4-1 to TRBJ2-1; 7 bases map to TRBD2. CDR1 and CDR2 from the germline V gene are MGHRA and YSYEKL. V gave up 0 bases and J gave up 0 bases; unmatched junction bases: 8. This CDR3 has 18 amino acids. This CDR3 is CASSQDLWGGDSYNEQFF. The CDR3 DNA sequence: TGCGCCAGCAGCCAAGATCTGTGGGGGGGGGACTCCTACAATGAGCAGTTCTTC.

V is TRBV6-1 and J is TRBJ1-5; D remains unclear. Trimming took off 7 bases at V and 5 bases at J, with 12 bases between the two ends. The CDR3 is made up of 13 amino acids. The germline CDR1 and CDR2 sequences are MNHNS and SASEGT. The DNA of the CDR3 is TGTGCCAGCATGCTGTTAAGCCATCAGCCCCAGCATTTT. Amino acid sequence: CASMLLSHQPQHF.

This clone was detected only once. The J gene is TRBJ1-5, the V gene TRBV5-6, with 8 bases aligning to TRBD1. The CDR3 loop spans 17 amino acids. V was clipped by 4 bases and J by 4 bases; unmatched bases: 13. Germline V gene sequence: CDR1 SGHDT, CDR2 YYEEEE. The CDR3 bases are TGTGCCAGCAGCCTCCGCGGGGGTTACAGGGGGAATCAGCCCCAGCATTTT. This sequence encodes CASSLRGGYRGNQPQHF.

This clone turned up a few times. V usage is TRBV7-9 and J usage is TRBJ2-7; TRBD2 is a possible D gene (6 bases). This CDR3 is built from 14 residues. Germline CDR1 is SEHNR and CDR2 is FQNEAQ (reference sequence). Trimming took 4 bases from V and 7 from J, leaving 17 bases between them. The CDR3 sequence: CASSYGTPFREQYF. The CDR3 DNA reads as TGTGCCAGCAGCTACGGGACTCCGTTTAGAGAGCAGTACTTC.

This sequence joins TRBV5-1 and TRBJ2-5, with TRBD2 matching 8 bases. Germline V gives CDR1 SGHRS, CDR2 YFSETQ. The CDR3 sequence is 13 residues long. V lost 4 bases, J lost 4 bases, and 3 bases stayed unmatched. The CDR3 spells CASSGRGGETQYF. The CDR3 DNA reads as TGCGCCAGCAGCGGCCGGGGGGGAGAGACCCAGTACTTC.

In regard to this clone: The identical CDR3 is also encoded by other nucleotide sequences in the sample. The chain carries TRBV27 and TRBJ2-7; 8 bases are shared with TRBD1. CDR1 and CDR2 from the germline V gene are MNHEY and SMNVEV (reference sequence). The CDR3 runs 16 residues. Trimming took 0 bases from V and 0 from J; bases not matched to a gene: 4. This chain's CDR3 is CASSLSGQGSSYEQYF. The CDR3 nucleotides are TGTGCCAGCAGTTTATCAGGACAGGGCTCCTCCTACGAGCAGTACTTC.

The V and J genes are TRBV5-1 and TRBJ2-6; TRBD2 matches at 7 bases. V was clipped by 3 bases and J by 3 bases; unmatched bases: 15. CDR1 and CDR2 (germline): SGHRS, YFSETQ. This CDR3 is built from 19 residues. For the CDR3, the DNA is TGCGCCAGCAGCTCCGCCCGGGGGAGGGATTATATTGGGGCCAACGTCCTGACTTTC. This gives the protein CASSSARGRDYIGANVLTF.

This clone has just one count. The chain employs TRBV7-6 and TRBJ1-2; 7 nucleotides align to TRBD1. V gave up 5 bases and J gave up 6 bases; unmatched junction bases: 3. The CDR3 is made up of 12 amino acids. From germline, CDR1 is SGHVS and CDR2 FNYEAQ. Here the CDR3 reads CASSDRVNGYTF. CDR3 in DNA: TGTGCCAGCAGCGACAGGGTTAATGGCTACACCTTC.

This clone was counted once. The chain couples TRBV5-1 to TRBJ2-1, with 9 positions matching TRBD2. In germline, CDR1 is SGHRS, CDR2 YFSETQ. The trim removed 2 bases at V and 2 bases at J, leaving 2 bases unmatched. CDR3 length: 15 amino acids. The CDR3 nucleotides are TGCGCCAGCAGCTTAGCGGGGGGCGCCTACAATGAGCAGTTCTTC. Translated: CASSLAGGAYNEQFF.

The chain couples TRBV28 to TRBJ2-7; the match to TRBD1 covers 9 bases. The CDR3 has 14 residues. Germline V gives CDR1 MDHEN, CDR2 SYDVKM. The ends lost 3 bases at V and 2 bases at J; junction bases unmatched: 2. CDR3 residues: CASSLDRGPYEQYF. The DNA of the CDR3 is TGTGCCAGCAGTTTGGACAGGGGCCCCTACGAGCAGTACTTC.

The rearrangement uses TRBV19 and TRBJ1-4; the D is unclear. Trimming left V 6 bases short and J 6 bases short, with 14 bases between. The germline gives CDR1 LNHDA, CDR2 SQIVND (reference sequence). The CDR3 spans 14 residues. The CDR3 DNA is TGTGCCAGTAGCCCGGGTCCGGGAGATGAAAAACTGTTTTTT. Protein product: CASSPGPGDEKLFF.

The chain is built from TRBV5-8 and TRBJ2-7, with a weak D call TRBD2 (5 bases). CDR3 length: 15 residues. With 0 bases removed from V and 3 bases from J, the gap between germline ends came to 13 bases. The germline gives CDR1 SGHTS, CDR2 YDEGEE. DNA for the CDR3: TGTGCCAGCAGCTTGGAGTCCGAGGAGGTCTACGAGCAGTACTTC. This translates into CASSLESEEVYEQYF.

The rearrangement uses TRBV13 and TRBJ2-3; D perhaps matches TRBD2 (7 bases). Per germline, CDR1 PRHDT and CDR2 FYEKMQ (reference sequence). This CDR3 has 17 amino acids. Trimming took off 4 bases at V and 0 bases at J, with 17 bases between the two ends. In nucleotides, the CDR3 is TGTGCCAGCAGCTGGAGGGGGGAGGGAGCTAGCACAGATACGCAGTATTTT. This sequence encodes CASSWRGEGASTDTQYF.

The rearrangement joins TRBV25-1 to TRBJ1-2; D perhaps matches TRBD1 (5 bases). The length of the CDR3 is 12 residues. V was shortened by 9 bases and J by 1 base, with 9 bases between the two germline ends. The V gene's germline CDR1 is MGHDK and CDR2 SYGVNS. The CDR3 loop reads CASRRGNYGYTF. The CDR3 DNA reads as TGTGCCAGTAGAAGGGGTAACTATGGCTACACCTTC.